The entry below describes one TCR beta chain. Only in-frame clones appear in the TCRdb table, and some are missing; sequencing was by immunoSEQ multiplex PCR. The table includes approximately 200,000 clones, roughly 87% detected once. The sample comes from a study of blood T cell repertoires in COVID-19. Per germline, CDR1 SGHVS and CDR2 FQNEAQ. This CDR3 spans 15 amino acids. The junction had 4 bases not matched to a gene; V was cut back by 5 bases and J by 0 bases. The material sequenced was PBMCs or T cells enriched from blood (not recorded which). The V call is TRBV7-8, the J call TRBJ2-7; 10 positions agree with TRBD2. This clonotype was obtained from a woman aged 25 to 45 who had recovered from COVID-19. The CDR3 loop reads CASSGRLAGSYEQYF. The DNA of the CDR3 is TGTGCCAGCAGCGGAAGACTAGCGGGCTCCTACGAGCAGTACTTC.